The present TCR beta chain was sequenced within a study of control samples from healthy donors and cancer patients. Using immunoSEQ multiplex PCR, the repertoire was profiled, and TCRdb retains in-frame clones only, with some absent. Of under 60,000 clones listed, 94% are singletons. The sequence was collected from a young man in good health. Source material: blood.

CDR3 residues: CASSLSSGFSSYEQYF. CDR3 DNA sequence: TGTGCCAGCAGCTTAAGCTCGGGGTTTAGCTCCTACGAGCAGTACTTC. The chain has TRBV7-9 and TRBJ2-7; TRBD2 is a possible D gene (5 bases). Germline CDR1 SEHNR, CDR2 FQNEAQ (reference sequence). The CDR3 runs to 16 residues. V lost 2 bases and J 0 bases, leaving 14 bases between the germline ends. Using reference TRBV7-9 and TRBJ2-7 for the parts outside the CDR3, the full variable domain is DTGVSQNPRHKITKRGQNVTFRCDPISEHNRLYWYRQTLGQGPEFLTYFQNEAQLEKSRLLSDRFSAERPKGSFSTLEIQRTEQGDSAMYLCASSLSSGFSSYEQYFGPGTRLTVT.